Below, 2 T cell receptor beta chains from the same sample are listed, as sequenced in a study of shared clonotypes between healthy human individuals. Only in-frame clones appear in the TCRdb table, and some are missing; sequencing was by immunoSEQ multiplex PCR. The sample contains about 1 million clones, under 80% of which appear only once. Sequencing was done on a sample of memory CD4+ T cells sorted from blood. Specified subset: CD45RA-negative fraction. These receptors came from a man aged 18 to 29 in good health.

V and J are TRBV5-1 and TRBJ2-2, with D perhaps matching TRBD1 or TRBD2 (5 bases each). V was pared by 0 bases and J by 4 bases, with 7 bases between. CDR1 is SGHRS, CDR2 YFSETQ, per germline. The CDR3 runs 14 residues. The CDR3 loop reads CASSLGGVTGELFF. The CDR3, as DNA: TGCGCCAGCAGCTTGGGAGGGGTCACCGGGGAGCTGTTTTTT.

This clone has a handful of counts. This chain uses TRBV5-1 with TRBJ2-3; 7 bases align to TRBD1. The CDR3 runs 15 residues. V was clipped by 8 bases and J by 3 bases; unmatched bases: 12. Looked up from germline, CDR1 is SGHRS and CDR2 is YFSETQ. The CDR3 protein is CARTFRQGLTDTQYF. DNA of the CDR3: TGCGCCAGAACCTTCCGACAGGGTTTAACAGATACGCAGTATTTT.